Listed below are T cell receptor beta chains from one sample, sequenced in a study of blood T cell repertoires in COVID-19. Sequencing used immunoSEQ multiplex PCR; TCRdb keeps in-frame clones, though not all of them. The table shows some 120,000 clones, with more than 90% occurring only once. Input material: peripheral blood. Receptor source: a man between 60 and 75 years old with COVID-19, enrolled during active disease. The CDR3 runs from the conserved cysteine through the conserved F or W. The D gene is left open where the match is weak. Expanded clones get a size class; other rows say once, few or many, or leave the size out.

cdr3_nt cdr3_aa v_call clone_size d_call j_call
TGTGCCAGCAGTGTAGGACGGGAGTTGGCTCCCTACGAGCAGTACTTC CASSVGRELAPYEQYF TRBV6-1 - - TRBJ2-7
TGTGCCATCAGTCCTTGGGACAGCAACACAGATACGCAGTATTTT CAISPWDSNTDTQYF TRBV10-3 - TRBD1 TRBJ2-3
TGTGCCAGCTCTAACGACAGGAACACTGAAGCTTTCTTT CASSNDRNTEAFF TRBV18 - - TRBJ1-1
TGTGCCAGCAGCCCTGGACTAGCGGAGAAGGGGTTCTTC CASSPGLAEKGFF TRBV3-1/TRBV3-2 few TRBD2 TRBJ2-1
TGTGCCAGCAGCCGACAGGGGGCGCAAAGTAGTGGCTACACCTTC CASSRQGAQSSGYTF TRBV5-6 - TRBD1 TRBJ1-2
TGTGCCAGCAGCTTAGGAGCGGGAGGATCCGAGCAGTTCTTC CASSLGAGGSEQFF TRBV11-3 - TRBD2 TRBJ2-1
TGTGCCTGGAGCGCCGGGGGTAGCTCCTATAATTCACCCCTCCACTTT CAWSAGGSSYNSPLHF TRBV30 - - TRBJ1-6
TGCGCCAGCAGTATGCTAGGCGAGCCCCAGAGCACAGATACGCAGTATTTT CASSMLGEPQSTDTQYF TRBV5-1 - - TRBJ2-3
TGTGCCAGCAGCTTGGGGCCAAAGGGACACCAGGACCTCCACTTT CASSLGPKGHQDLHF TRBV7-2 - - TRBJ1-6
TGTGCCAGCAGCGCGACTAGCGGGGATTACAATGAGCAGTTCTTC CASSATSGDYNEQFF TRBV7-2 once TRBD2 TRBJ2-1
TGCGCCAGCAGCTCAGTTGCGACAGGCGTCGGGTTGTTAGGGACTGAAGCTTTCTTT CASSSVATGVGLLGTEAFF TRBV5-1 - - TRBJ1-1
TGTGCCAGCAGCCGAAGCGAGACAGGCTCGCAGTTCTTC CASSRSETGSQFF TRBV6-5 - - TRBJ2-1
TGTGCCAGAGGGACTTGCTCCTACGAGCAGTACTTC CARGTCSYEQYF TRBV9 - - TRBJ2-7
TGTGCCAGCAGTGGGGGGACTTACACCGGAAACACTGAAGCTTTCTTT CASSGGTYTGNTEAFF TRBV6-1 - - TRBJ1-1
TGTGCCAGCTCACCCCAGAGGGAGGAAGGTCAGCCCCAGCATTTT CASSPQREEGQPQHF TRBV18 - - TRBJ1-5
TGCAGCGTTGAGGCAGGGTGGCCCCTCACAGATACGCAGTATTTT CSVEAGWPLTDTQYF TRBV29-1 - - TRBJ2-3
TGTGCCAGCAGCGGGAGCGGGAGCTCCTACAATGAGCAGTTCTTC CASSGSGSSYNEQFF TRBV9 - TRBD2 TRBJ2-1
TGTGCCAGCAGGGGGCCGAACACTGAAGCTTTCTTT CASRGPNTEAFF TRBV12-3/TRBV12-4 - - TRBJ1-1
TGTGCCAGCACGATCCGGGACAGGGGTGAAAAACTGTTTTTT CASTIRDRGEKLFF TRBV2 many TRBD1 TRBJ1-4
TGTGCCAGCAGGTCCGGGACAGATACCTACGAGCAGTACTTC CASRSGTDTYEQYF TRBV11-2 - TRBD1 TRBJ2-7
TGCGCCAGCAGCGTGACTAGCGGGAGTTACGAGCAGTACTTC CASSVTSGSYEQYF TRBV5-1 few TRBD2 TRBJ2-7
TGTGCCAGCAGCTTAGTGGCGGACAGCTTAGAGACCCAGTACTTC CASSLVADSLETQYF TRBV7-2 - - TRBJ2-5
TGTGCCAGCAGACTTAGTATGAACACTGAAGCTTTCTTT CASRLSMNTEAFF TRBV6-5 - - TRBJ1-1
TGTGCCAGCAGTCTACGAAAAGGCCAACTAGCGGGAGGTTACAATGAGCAGTTCTTC CASSLRKGQLAGGYNEQFF TRBV27 - TRBD2 TRBJ2-1
TGTGCCAGCAGTGAATCCGGGGGTAGCACAGATACGCAGTATTTT CASSESGGSTDTQYF TRBV2 - - TRBJ2-3
TGTGCCATCAGTGGGCTAGGGGGGGACACCGGGGAGCTGTTTTTT CAISGLGGDTGELFF TRBV10-3 - - TRBJ2-2